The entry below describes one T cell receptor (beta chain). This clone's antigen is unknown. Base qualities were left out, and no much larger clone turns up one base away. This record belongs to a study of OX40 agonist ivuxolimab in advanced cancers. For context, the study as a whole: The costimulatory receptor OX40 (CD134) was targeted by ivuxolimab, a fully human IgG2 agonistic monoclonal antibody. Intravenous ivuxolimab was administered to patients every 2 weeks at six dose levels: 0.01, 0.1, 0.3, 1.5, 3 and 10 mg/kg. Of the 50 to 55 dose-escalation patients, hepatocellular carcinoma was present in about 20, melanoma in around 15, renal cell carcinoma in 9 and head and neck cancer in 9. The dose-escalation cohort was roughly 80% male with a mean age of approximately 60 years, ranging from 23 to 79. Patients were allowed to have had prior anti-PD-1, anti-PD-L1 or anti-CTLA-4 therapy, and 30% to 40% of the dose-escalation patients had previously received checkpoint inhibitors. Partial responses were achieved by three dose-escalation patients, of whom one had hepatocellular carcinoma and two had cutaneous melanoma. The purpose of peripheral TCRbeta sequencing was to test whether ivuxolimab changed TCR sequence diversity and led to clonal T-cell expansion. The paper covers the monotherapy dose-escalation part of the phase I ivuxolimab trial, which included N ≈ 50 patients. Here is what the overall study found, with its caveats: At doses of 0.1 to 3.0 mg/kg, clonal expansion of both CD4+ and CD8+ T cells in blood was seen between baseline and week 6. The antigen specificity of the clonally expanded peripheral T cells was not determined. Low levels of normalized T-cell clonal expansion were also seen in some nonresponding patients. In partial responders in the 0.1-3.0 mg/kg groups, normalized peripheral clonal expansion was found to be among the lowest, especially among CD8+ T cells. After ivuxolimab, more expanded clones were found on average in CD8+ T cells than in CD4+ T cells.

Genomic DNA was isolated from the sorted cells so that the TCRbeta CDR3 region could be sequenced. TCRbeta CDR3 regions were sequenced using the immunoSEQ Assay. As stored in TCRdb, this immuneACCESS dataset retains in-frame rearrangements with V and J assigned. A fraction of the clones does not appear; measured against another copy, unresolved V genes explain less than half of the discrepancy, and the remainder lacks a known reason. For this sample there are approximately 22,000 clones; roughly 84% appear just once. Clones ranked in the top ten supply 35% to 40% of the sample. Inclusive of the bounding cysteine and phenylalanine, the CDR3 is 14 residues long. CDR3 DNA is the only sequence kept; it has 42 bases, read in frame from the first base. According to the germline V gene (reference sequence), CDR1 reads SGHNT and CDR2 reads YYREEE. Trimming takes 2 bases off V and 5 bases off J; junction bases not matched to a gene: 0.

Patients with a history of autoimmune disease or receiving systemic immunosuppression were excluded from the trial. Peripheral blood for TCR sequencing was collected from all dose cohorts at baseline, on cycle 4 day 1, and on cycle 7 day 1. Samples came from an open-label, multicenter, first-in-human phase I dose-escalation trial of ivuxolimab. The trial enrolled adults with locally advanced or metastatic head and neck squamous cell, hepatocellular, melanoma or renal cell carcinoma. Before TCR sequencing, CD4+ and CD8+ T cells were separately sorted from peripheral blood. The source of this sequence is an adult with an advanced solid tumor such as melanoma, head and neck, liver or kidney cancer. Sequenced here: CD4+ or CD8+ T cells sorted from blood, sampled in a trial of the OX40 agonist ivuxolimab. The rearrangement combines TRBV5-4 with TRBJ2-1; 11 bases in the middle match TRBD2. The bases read TGTGCCAGCAGCTTTAGCGGGGGGGACAATGAGCAGTTCTTC. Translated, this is CASSFSGGDNEQFF.